One and the same sample provided the 13 T cell receptor beta chains below, sequenced in a study of vaccination and CD4 T cells after COVID-19. With the Oncomine TCR Beta short-read assay, DNA from cultured CD4+ T cells was sequenced. TCRdb reprocessed the PCR reads via MiXCR and lists one record per CDR3 protein. In the table there are under 30,000 distinct CDR3 sequences, around two fifths of which are singletons. Documented treatment: roughly 10-day PBMC culture with coronavirus spike peptide pools or control peptides (ViraFEST assay). No antigen has been identified for these receptors. The sample here was CD4+ T cells from blood, cultured in vitro, taken before SARS-CoV-2 vaccination. Receptor source: a human donor who received a COVID-19 vaccine.

This chain joins TRBV18 and TRBJ1-2, with D perhaps matching TRBD1 (5 bases). The CDR3 runs to 14 residues. CDR1 and CDR2 (germline): KGHSH, LQKENI. Between the trimmed V and J ends, which lost 4 bases and 0 bases, there was a span of 9 bases. CDR3 DNA sequence: TGTGCCAGCTCACTGGACACTACTAACTATGGCTACACCTTC. Protein sequence: CASSLDTTNYGYTF. Drawing the rest from reference TRBV18 and TRBJ1-2, the complete variable domain is NAGVMQNPRHLVRRRGQEARLRCSPMKGHSHVYWYRQLPEEGLKFMVYLQKENIIDESGMPKERFSAEFPKEGPSILRIQQVVRGDSAAYFCASSLDTTNYGYTFGSGTRLTVV.

J is TRBJ2-7 and V is TRBV7-8; possibly TRBD1 or TRBD2 for D (6 bases each). Germline V gene data show CDR1 as SGHVS and CDR2 as FQNEAQ. The CDR3 has 16 residues. The germline V and J ends were trimmed by 1 base and 0 bases, with 13 bases remaining between them. CDR3 amino acids: CASSLGGAGYSYEQYF. For the CDR3, the DNA is TGTGCCAGCAGCTTAGGGGGGGCAGGATACTCCTACGAGCAGTACTTC.

This clonotype was counted a few times. The chain links TRBV6-4 to TRBJ1-2, with TRBD1 matching 11 bases. This CDR3 region has 14 residues. V shed 7 bases, J shed 4 bases, and the junction held 5 bases outside the gene matches. The germline CDR1 and CDR2 sequences are MRHNA and SNTAGT. Here the CDR3 DNA reads TGTGCCAGCACCGAGGACAGGGGGCCCTATGGCTACACCTTC. It codes for CASTEDRGPYGYTF.

The genes are TRBV2 and TRBJ1-2; TRBD1 is a possible D gene (5 bases). Germline V gene sequence: CDR1 SNHLY, CDR2 FYNNEI. This CDR3 is built from 13 residues. The germline V and J ends were trimmed by 6 bases and 8 bases, with 16 bases remaining between them. The CDR3: CASSPGPSGGYTF. DNA for the CDR3: TGTGCCAGCAGCCCGGGACCGAGTGGGGGCTACACCTTC. Full variable domain (missing parts from reference TRBV2 and TRBJ1-2): EPEVTQTPSHQVTQMGQEVILRCVPISNHLYFYWYRQILGQKVEFLVSFYNNEISEKSEIFDDQFSVERPDGSNFTLKIRSTKLEDSAMYFCASSPGPSGGYTFGSGTRLTVV.

The chain recombines TRBV7-2 with TRBJ1-1, with 7 bases identical to TRBD1. The V segment lost 1 base and the J segment 0 bases; nucleotides outside the gene matches: 11. The CDR3 is made up of 18 amino acids. Germline loops: CDR1 SGHTA, CDR2 FQGNSA. Written as DNA, the CDR3 is TGTGCCAGCAGCTTAGGAAGAAGGAGGACAGGACTGAACACTGAAGCTTTCTTT. Amino acids: CASSLGRRRTGLNTEAFF. The full variable domain, in which reference TRBV7-2 and TRBJ1-1 provide the parts outside the CDR3, is GAGVSQSPSNKVTEKGKDVELRCDPISGHTALYWYRQSLGQGLEFLIYFQGNSAPDKSGLPSDRFSAERTGGSVSTLTIQRTQQEDSAVYLCASSLGRRRTGLNTEAFFGQGTRLTVV.

The chain combines TRBV5-1 with TRBJ2-5; D might be TRBD1 (6 bases). The V gene's germline CDR1 is SGHRS and CDR2 YFSETQ. V lost 3 bases and J lost 4, with 10 bases in between. The CDR3 extends over 13 amino acids. This CDR3 reads CASSSQGLETQYF. CDR3 sequence (DNA): TGCGCCAGCAGCTCTCAGGGGTTAGAGACCCAGTACTTC.

V usage is TRBV20-1 and J usage is TRBJ1-1; D ambiguous. Germline V gene lookup returns CDR1 DFQATT and CDR2 SNEGSKA (reference sequence). V shed 3 bases and J shed 5 bases, with 37 bases lying between them. CDR3 length: 21 residues. CDR3 in amino acids: CSARPNRPGESLRRARTEAFF. CDR3 in DNA: TGCAGTGCTAGGCCCAACCGCCCGGGAGAAAGCCTCAGGAGGGCTCGGACTGAAGCTTTCTTT.

This clonotype showed up just a few times. The genes are TRBV12-3 or TRBV12-4 and TRBJ2-5; a weak D match, TRBD2 (6 bases). There are 13 residues in the CDR3. V was clipped by 3 bases and J by 4 bases, with 9 bases between them. CDR3 DNA: TGTGCCAGCAGTTTTGTGGGGGGAGAGACCCAGTACTTC. Amino acid sequence: CASSFVGGETQYF.

This clonotype has more than one count but fewer than ten. V gene TRBV27 combines with J gene TRBJ1-5; TRBD1 agrees at 9 bases. The germline gives CDR1 MNHEY, CDR2 SMNVEV (reference sequence). This CDR3 is 14 amino acids long. V was pared by 2 bases and J by 5 bases, with 1 base of the junction left unmatched. Written as DNA, the CDR3 is TGTGCCAGCAGTTTAACAGGGGGCGATCAGCCCCAGCATTTT. Translating gives CASSLTGGDQPQHF.

The chain uses TRBV11-3 and TRBJ2-7; 12 bases are shared with TRBD2. This CDR3 is built from 14 residues. CDR1 is SGHNT and CDR2 is YENEEA in the germline V gene. With V trimmed by 6 bases and J by 6 bases, 6 bases remained unmatched. CDR3 DNA: TGTGCCAGCAGAATCACGGGACTAGCGGGCGAGCAGTACTTC. Amino acid sequence: CASRITGLAGEQYF.

This rearrangement joins TRBV5-1 to TRBJ2-3; TRBD2 is a possible D gene (6 bases). The V gene's germline CDR1 is SGHRS and CDR2 YFSETQ. The CDR3 covers 16 residues. Trimming pared 4 bases from V and 6 bases from J, leaving 21 bases between. The DNA of the CDR3 is TGCGCCAGCAGCGTGGCCGGGGGTATCTCGAAGGATACGCAGTATTTT. Its protein is CASSVAGGISKDTQYF.

V gene TRBV21-1 combines with J gene TRBJ1-5; the D call TRBD1 from the table was never checked on the DNA. TRBV21-1 is noted as a pseudogene. The CDR3 sequence is 15 residues long. This CDR3 reads CASSTDRGGNQPQHF. The CDR3 DNA reads as TGTGCCAGCAGCACGGACAGGGGCGGCAATCAGCCCCAGCATTTT.

The rearrangement joins TRBV7-2 to TRBJ2-5, with 8 positions matching TRBD2. The CDR3 contains 14 residues. Germline V gene data show CDR1 as SGHTA and CDR2 as FQGNSA. After removal of 6 bases from V and 5 bases from J, the junction contained 8 bases not matched to a gene. CDR3 nucleotide sequence: TGTGCCAGCAGTCTCGGGGGGGCCTGGGAGACCCAGTACTTC. Protein: CASSLGGAWETQYF.